Below, 19 T cell receptor beta chains from the same sample are listed, as sequenced in a study of long-term antiretroviral therapy in people with HIV. Version v3.0 of the immunoSEQ assay was performed at survey level. Measured with immunoSEQ multiplex PCR; TCRdb has only the in-frame clones, and not every one. This table has tens of thousands of clones, approximately 78% appearing once. The sequences come from unsorted PBMCs, collected 1.5 years before starting antiretroviral therapy. All receptors come from a man between 18 and 35 years old with HIV.

V is TRBV28 and J is TRBJ2-7, with 9 bases fitting TRBD1. This CDR3 spans 14 amino acids. J was trimmed by 8 bases and V by 5 bases; bases with no gene match: 10. Germline CDR1 reads MDHEN; CDR2 reads SYDVKM. This CDR3 is CASSLRDRVLKQYF. The CDR3 bases are TGTGCCAGCAGTCTCCGGGACAGGGTTTTAAAGCAGTACTTC.

In this sample, this clone turned up once. This sequence joins TRBV28 and TRBJ1-5; perhaps TRBD1 as D (5 bases). The CDR3 runs to 15 residues. Germline V gene data show CDR1 as MDHEN and CDR2 as SYDVKM. V dropped 5 bases and J dropped 1 base, with 12 bases sitting between them. CDR3 nucleotides: TGTGCCAGCAGTCGCGGGGCCTACAGCAATCAGCCCCAGCATTTT. Translation gives CASSRGAYSNQPQHF.

There are a few counts of this clone. The V and J genes are TRBV28 and TRBJ1-1; 9 bases match TRBD1. This CDR3 is 14 amino acids long. V shed 10 bases and J 6 bases; nucleotides not matched to a gene: 12. Germline V CDR1 and CDR2: MDHEN, SYDVKM. The DNA of the CDR3 is TGTGCCACCGGGGCCGGGACAGGGAGACCTGAAGCTTTCTTT. Translated, it gives CATGAGTGRPEAFF.

This sequence joins TRBV19 and TRBJ2-3; D is tentatively TRBD1 or TRBD2 (5 bases each). V lost 5 bases and J lost 2, with 11 bases in between. Germline CDR1 LNHDA, CDR2 SQIVND (reference sequence). CDR3 length: 14 residues. The CDR3 here is CASSVGTITDTQYF. The DNA for the CDR3 is TGTGCCAGTAGTGTGGGGACCATCACAGATACGCAGTATTTT.

V is TRBV27 and J is TRBJ1-3, with D uncertain. Germline assignment: CDR1 MNHEY and CDR2 SMNVEV (reference sequence). The CDR3 totals 13 residues. V shed 5 bases and J shed 3 bases, with 8 bases lying between them. The CDR3 is CASSPLNGNTIYF. Written as DNA, the CDR3 is TGTGCCAGCAGTCCCCTCAATGGAAACACCATATATTTT.

In this sample, this clone turned up once. V usage is TRBV30 and J usage is TRBJ2-3, with D perhaps TRBD1 (5 bases). The length of the CDR3 is 14 residues. Germline loops: CDR1 GTSNPN, CDR2 SVGIG (reference sequence). V was trimmed by 0 bases and J by 0 bases, leaving 7 bases between them. CDR3 DNA sequence: TGTGCCTGGAGTGTACAGGCTAGCACAGATACGCAGTATTTT. Translating it yields CAWSVQASTDTQYF.

This chain connects TRBV19 to TRBJ2-7, with a tentative D call TRBD2 (6 bases). The CDR3 is 14 amino acids. CDR1 is LNHDA and CDR2 is SQIVND in the germline V gene (reference sequence). Trimming took off 3 bases at V and 2 bases at J, with 11 bases between the two ends. This chain's CDR3 is CASSIRENTYEQYF. CDR3 bases: TGTGCCAGTAGTATTCGGGAGAATACCTACGAGCAGTACTTC.

The chain employs TRBV11-2 and TRBJ1-2, with TRBD1 as a possible D gene (6 bases). V was trimmed by 5 bases and J by 4 bases, leaving 14 bases between them. The CDR3 has 14 residues. The germline gives CDR1 SGHAT, CDR2 FQNNGV. This CDR3 is CASSIQGAGYGYTF. The CDR3 DNA reads as TGTGCCAGCAGCATACAGGGTGCGGGCTATGGCTACACCTTC.

This clone is a singleton in its sample. V is TRBV19 and J is TRBJ1-6; 7 nucleotides match TRBD1. This CDR3 spans 16 amino acids. Germline loops: CDR1 LNHDA, CDR2 SQIVND (reference sequence). V lost 9 bases and J lost 2; bases outside the gene matches: 10. CDR3 coding DNA: TGTGCCAGCACCACAGGGGAAGGGCCCTATAATTCACCCCTCCACTTT. Translating it yields CASTTGEGPYNSPLHF.

The J gene is TRBJ1-3, the V gene TRBV7-9; D possibly corresponds to TRBD1 (5 bases). Germline V gene lookup returns CDR1 SEHNR and CDR2 FQNEAQ (reference sequence). The CDR3 loop spans 17 amino acids. The germline V and J ends were trimmed by 1 base and 0 bases, with 13 bases remaining between them. The CDR3 nucleotides are TGTGCCAGCAGCTTAGGGGGGAGTGGAGTCTCTGGAAACACCATATATTTT. This translates into CASSLGGSGVSGNTIYF. Variable domain in full (rest from reference TRBV7-9 and TRBJ1-3): DTGVSQNPRHKITKRGQNVTFRCDPISEHNRLYWYRQTLGQGPEFLTYFQNEAQLEKSRLLSDRFSAERPKGSFSTLEIQRTEQGDSAMYLCASSLGGSGVSGNTIYFGEGSWLTVV.

The chain carries TRBV4-1 and TRBJ2-6; D remains ambiguous. The CDR3 loop spans 16 amino acids. V was trimmed by 0 bases and J by 0 bases, leaving 6 bases between them. In germline, CDR1 is MGHRA, CDR2 YSYEKL. CDR3 in DNA: TGCGCCAGCAGCCAAGATAGTTACTCTGGGGCCAACGTCCTGACTTTC. Its protein product is CASSQDSYSGANVLTF.

V is TRBV19 and J is TRBJ1-1, with D unclear. The CDR3 is made up of 14 amino acids. The V gene's germline CDR1 is LNHDA and CDR2 SQIVND (reference sequence). The ends were cut back, 2 bases at V and 0 bases at J, with 7 bases in the middle. In DNA form, the CDR3 reads TGTGCCAGTAGTATAATCCACTTGAACACTGAAGCTTTCTTT. This encodes CASSIIHLNTEAFF.

By share of the sample, this clone is medium-sized. The CDR3 coding sequence is TGTGCCAGCAGCCTTGACAGCCCCTACGAGCAGTACTTC. It translates to CASSLDSPYEQYF. The rearrangement links TRBV5-5 to TRBJ2-7; D is perhaps TRBD1 (5 bases). Trimming cost V 4 bases and J 2 bases, with 10 bases left between them. Germline values: CDR1 SGHKS, CDR2 YYEKEE (reference sequence). The CDR3 consists of 13 residues.

J is TRBJ2-7 and V is TRBV28; D is unclear. Germline assignment: CDR1 MDHEN and CDR2 SYDVKM. Trimming removed 8 bases at V and 4 bases at J, with 15 bases between. The CDR3 runs to 13 residues. The CDR3 region has the DNA TGTGCCAGCGGGTCCCCGGTTTGGTACGAGCAGTACTTC. Its translation is CASGSPVWYEQYF.

This chain joins TRBV11-2 and TRBJ1-2; tentatively, D is TRBD1 (5 bases). Trimming removed 5 bases from V and 4 bases from J, with 17 bases in between. From germline, CDR1 is SGHAT and CDR2 FQNNGV. CDR3 length: 15 amino acids. In DNA form, the CDR3 reads TGTGCCAGCAGCCCGCTGGGGGGGTCTTCCTATGGCTACACCTTC. Translated: CASSPLGGSSYGYTF.

This clone was seen a handful of times. V is TRBV25-1 and J is TRBJ1-5; 7 bases map to TRBD1. This CDR3 has 15 amino acids. The germline CDR1 and CDR2 sequences are MGHDK and SYGVNS. With V trimmed by 4 bases and J by 0 bases, 3 bases remained unmatched. The CDR3 spells CASSGDSYSNQPQHF. In DNA, the CDR3 is TGTGCCAGCAGTGGGGACAGTTATAGCAATCAGCCCCAGCATTTT.

The chain has TRBV7-2 and TRBJ2-7; D not certain. Deletions cut 2 bases from V and 2 bases from J, with 4 bases between. This CDR3 contains 12 residues. Per germline, CDR1 SGHTA and CDR2 FQGNSA. The CDR3 nucleotides are TGTGCCAGCAGCTTAAGACCCTACGAGCAGTACTTC. Its protein is CASSLRPYEQYF.

The V call is TRBV25-1, the J call TRBJ1-5; possible D gene TRBD1, 5 bases. The CDR3 is 14 amino acids. The germline V and J ends were trimmed by 3 bases and 5 bases, with 11 bases remaining between them. CDR1 and CDR2 from the germline V gene are MGHDK and SYGVNS. The CDR3 coding sequence is TGTGCCAGCAGTGAGCCGGGGCGGGATCAGCCCCAGCATTTT. Amino acids: CASSEPGRDQPQHF.

This sequence joins TRBV27 and TRBJ2-1, with 7 bases identical to TRBD1. Germline loops: CDR1 MNHEY, CDR2 SMNVEV (reference sequence). The CDR3 has 15 residues. The V and J ends lost 7 bases and 2 bases, in that order; junction bases with no gene match: 8. CDR3 protein: CASTLRRGTYNEQFF. CDR3 DNA sequence: TGTGCCAGCACCCTCCGCAGGGGGACCTACAATGAGCAGTTCTTC.